The 9 T cell receptor beta chains given below trace back to one sample, sequenced in a study of blood T cell repertoires in COVID-19. Here immunoSEQ multiplex PCR was the method, and the copy in TCRdb shows in-frame clones only, minus some. The profile shows 300,000 to 350,000 clones, around 89% of them singletons. Sequenced material: peripheral blood. The receptors stem from a woman in her 40s with COVID-19, enrolled during active disease.

This chain links TRBV4-1 with TRBJ1-1; no reliable D call. This CDR3 is 15 amino acids long. Looked up from germline, CDR1 is MGHRA and CDR2 is YSYEKL. V dropped 2 bases and J dropped 0 bases, with 10 bases sitting between them. The CDR3 protein is CASSQSMTMNTEAFF. CDR3 nucleotide sequence: TGCGCCAGCAGCCAATCTATGACTATGAACACTGAAGCTTTCTTT.

V is TRBV5-1 and J is TRBJ1-4, with D maybe TRBD1 (6 bases). This CDR3 has 14 residues. V lost 4 bases and J lost 4, with 11 bases in between. Germline values: CDR1 SGHRS, CDR2 YFSETQ. The CDR3 spells CASSLTRGNEKLFF. The CDR3 region has the DNA TGCGCCAGCAGCCTCACCAGGGGTAATGAAAAACTGTTTTTT.

The chain carries TRBV19 and TRBJ2-2, with D uncertain. Trimming pared 2 bases from V and 0 bases from J, leaving 10 bases between. This CDR3 has 16 amino acids. The germline gives CDR1 LNHDA, CDR2 SQIVND (reference sequence). CDR3 coding DNA: TGTGCCAGTAGTATACCTCAGTTCGCGAACACCGGGGAGCTGTTTTTT. Its translation: CASSIPQFANTGELFF.

This clone was seen more than once but under ten times. The chain couples TRBV10-3 to TRBJ1-3, with D possibly TRBD1 on 5 matching bases. V was shortened by 7 bases and J by 2 bases, with 18 bases between the two germline ends. The CDR3 covers 16 residues. CDR1 is ENHRY, CDR2 SYGVKD, per germline. Written as DNA, the CDR3 is TGTGCCATCACTCCCGGTGTCTCCAGGGCTGGAAACACCATATATTTT. Translation: CAITPGVSRAGNTIYF.

The chain uses TRBV6-2 or TRBV6-3 and TRBJ2-6; 7 bases are shared with TRBD1. This CDR3 is 22 amino acids long. V lost 6 bases to trimming and J lost 1 base; unmatched junction nucleotides: 24. Germline loops: CDR1 MNHEY, CDR2 SVGEGT. The CDR3 DNA sequence: TGTGCCAGCAGCCATCCCGCCCGACCGACAGACAGGGACGATTCTGGGGCCAACGTCCTGACTTTC. It encodes CASSHPARPTDRDDSGANVLTF.

This chain connects TRBV5-4 to TRBJ2-5, with TRBD2 matching over 11 bases. This CDR3 region has 15 residues. The germline V gene has CDR1 SGHNT and CDR2 YYREEE (reference sequence). The ends lost 3 bases at V and 3 bases at J; junction bases unmatched: 4. This chain's CDR3 is CASSSPSGGKETQYF. The CDR3 nucleotides are TGTGCCAGCAGCTCCCCTAGCGGGGGGAAAGAGACCCAGTACTTC.

To note about this clone: One junction end disagrees with the germline gene, perhaps due to a read error. The rearrangement joins TRBV18 to TRBJ2-1; 9 bases align to TRBD1. The CDR3 totals 18 residues. The germline V gene has CDR1 KGHSH and CDR2 LQKENI. Written as DNA, the CDR3 is TGTGCCAGCTCATCACCAAGTTTTCGGGACAGGGTCTACAATGAGCAGTTCTTC. Amino acid sequence: CASSSPSFRDRVYNEQFF. Full variable domain (remainder filled in from reference TRBV18 and TRBJ2-1): NAGVMQNPRHLVRRRGQEARLRCSPMKGHSHVYWYRQLPEEGLKFMVYLQKENIIDESGMPKERFSAEFPKEGPSILRIQQVVRGDSAAYFCASSSPSFRDRVYNEQFFGPGTRLTVL.

The chain carries TRBV3-1 (or the pseudogene TRBV3-2) and TRBJ2-5; TRBD2 is a possible D gene (6 bases). Per germline, CDR1 LGHDT and CDR2 YNNKEL (reference sequence). Trimming removed 5 bases from V and 5 bases from J, with 24 bases in between. The CDR3 loop spans 17 amino acids. For the CDR3, the DNA is TGTGCCAGCAGCTCTCCCTACCGAAGCGGTGGGAGGGAGACCCAGTACTTC. Translating gives CASSSPYRSGGRETQYF.

This clone was seen a single time. V usage is TRBV27 and J usage is TRBJ1-2, with 8 bases identical to TRBD1. After removal of 2 bases from V and 8 bases from J, the junction contained 4 bases not matched to a gene. The CDR3 extends over 13 amino acids. CDR1 MNHEY and CDR2 SMNVEV come from the germline V gene (reference sequence). CDR3 sequence: CASSLQGAPGYTF. DNA of the CDR3: TGTGCCAGCAGTTTACAGGGGGCGCCAGGCTACACCTTC.